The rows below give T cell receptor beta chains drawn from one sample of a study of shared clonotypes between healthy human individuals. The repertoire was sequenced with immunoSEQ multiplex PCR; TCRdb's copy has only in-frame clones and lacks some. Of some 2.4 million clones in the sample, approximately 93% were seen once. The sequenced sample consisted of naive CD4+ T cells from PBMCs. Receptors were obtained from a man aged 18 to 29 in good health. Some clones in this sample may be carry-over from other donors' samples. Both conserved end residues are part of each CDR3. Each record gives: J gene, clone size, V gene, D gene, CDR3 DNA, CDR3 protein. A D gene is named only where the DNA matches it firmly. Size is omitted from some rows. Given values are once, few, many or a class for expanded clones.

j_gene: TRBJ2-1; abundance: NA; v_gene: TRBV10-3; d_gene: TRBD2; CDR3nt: TGTGCCATCAGTGACTCCTACGGGACTAGCGGGATGACCAATGAGCAGTTCTTC; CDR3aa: CAISDSYGTSGMTNEQFF
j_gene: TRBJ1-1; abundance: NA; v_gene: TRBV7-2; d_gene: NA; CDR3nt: TGTGCCAGCAGCTTACTCCAGGACCACACTGAAGCTTTCTTT; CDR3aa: CASSLLQDHTEAFF
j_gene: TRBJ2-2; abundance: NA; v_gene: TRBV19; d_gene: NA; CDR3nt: TGTGCCAGTAGTATCCCCCCCATGACGGGGGAGCTGTTTTTT; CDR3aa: CASSIPPMTGELFF
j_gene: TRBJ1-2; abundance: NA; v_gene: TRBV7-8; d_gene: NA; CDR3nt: TGTGCCAGCAGCTTAGGGGTGCTAAACTATGGCTACACCTTC; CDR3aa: CASSLGVLNYGYTF
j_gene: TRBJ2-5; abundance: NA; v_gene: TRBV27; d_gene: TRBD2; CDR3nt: TGTGCCAGCAGTATGCGACTAGCGGGAGGGGGTGGACGCGAGACCCAGTACTTC; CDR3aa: CASSMRLAGGGGRETQYF
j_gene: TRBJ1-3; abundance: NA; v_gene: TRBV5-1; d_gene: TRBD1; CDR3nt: TGCGCCAGCAGCCCACAGACAGGGGAAGGAAACACCATATATTTT; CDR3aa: CASSPQTGEGNTIYF
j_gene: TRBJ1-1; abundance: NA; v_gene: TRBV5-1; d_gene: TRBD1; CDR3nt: TGCGCCAGCAGCTCACGGACAGGAGTTGAAGCTTTCTTT; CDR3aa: CASSSRTGVEAFF
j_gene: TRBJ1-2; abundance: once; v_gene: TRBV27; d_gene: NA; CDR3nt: TGTGCCAGCAGTACCCGAGGGAGGGGGAGGAGGAATGGCTACACCTTC; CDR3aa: CASSTRGRGRRNGYTF
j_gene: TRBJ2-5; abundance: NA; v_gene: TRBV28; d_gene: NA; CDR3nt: TGTGCCAGCAGTCGCCAGGGAATCCAAGAGACCCAGTACTTC; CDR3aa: CASSRQGIQETQYF
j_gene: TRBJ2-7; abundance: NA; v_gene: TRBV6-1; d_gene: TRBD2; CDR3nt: TGTGCCAGCCTCGGCACTAGCGGTTCCGAGCAGTACTTC; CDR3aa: CASLGTSGSEQYF
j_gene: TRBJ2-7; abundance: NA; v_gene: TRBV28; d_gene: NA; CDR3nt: TGTGCCAGCAGGAGGGGGGGGACTGGCTCCTACGAGCAGTACTTC; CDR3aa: CASRRGGTGSYEQYF
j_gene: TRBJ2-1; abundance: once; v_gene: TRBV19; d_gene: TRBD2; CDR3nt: TGTGCCAGTAGTGGTAGCGGGAGGTACTACAATGAGCAGTTCTTC; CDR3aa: CASSGSGRYYNEQFF
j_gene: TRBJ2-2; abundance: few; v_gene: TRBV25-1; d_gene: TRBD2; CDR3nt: TGTGCCAGCAGTGAGTCGAGACTAGCCCTGAACACCGGGGAGCTGTTTTTT; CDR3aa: CASSESRLALNTGELFF
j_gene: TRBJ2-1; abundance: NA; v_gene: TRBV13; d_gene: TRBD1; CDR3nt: TGTGCCAGCAGCTTAATCTTTTCGGACAGGGGGCAAACGGGAAATGAGCAGTTCTTC; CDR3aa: CASSLIFSDRGQTGNEQFF
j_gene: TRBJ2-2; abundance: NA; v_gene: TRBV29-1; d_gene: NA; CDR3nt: TGCAGCGGGTACAGGGCCGGGGAGCTGTTTTTT; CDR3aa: CSGYRAGELFF
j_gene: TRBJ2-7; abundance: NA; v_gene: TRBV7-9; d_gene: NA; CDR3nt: TGTGCCAGCAGCTTAACCCGGGACTCGCTGCACGAGCAGTACTTC; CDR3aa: CASSLTRDSLHEQYF
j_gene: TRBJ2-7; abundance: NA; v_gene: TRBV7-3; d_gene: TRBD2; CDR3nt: TGTGCCAGCAGCTTTGGACTAGCGGGGGACGGACTCTACGAGCAGTACTTC; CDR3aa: CASSFGLAGDGLYEQYF
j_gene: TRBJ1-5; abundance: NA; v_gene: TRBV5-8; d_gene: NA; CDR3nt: TGTGCCAGCAGCGTCGGATACAACGGCAATCAGCCCCAGCATTTT; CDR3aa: CASSVGYNGNQPQHF
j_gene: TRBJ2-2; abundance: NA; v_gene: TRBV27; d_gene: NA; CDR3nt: TGTGCCAGCAGTTTATCACTGCGCCCCACCGGGGAGCTGTTTTTT; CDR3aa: CASSLSLRPTGELFF
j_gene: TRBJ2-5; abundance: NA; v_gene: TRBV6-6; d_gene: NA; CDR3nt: TGTGCCAGCAGTTATGCCGGTTCGGAGACCCAGTACTTC; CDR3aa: CASSYAGSETQYF
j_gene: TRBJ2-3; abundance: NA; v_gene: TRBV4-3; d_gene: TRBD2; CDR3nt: TGCGCCAGCAGCCAAGGCCTTCAAGGGAGGGCAGATACGCAGTATTTT; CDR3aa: CASSQGLQGRADTQYF
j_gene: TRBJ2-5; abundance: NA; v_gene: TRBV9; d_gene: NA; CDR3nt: TGTGCCAGCACTCGACGGGGGGCTCAAGAGACCCAGTACTTC; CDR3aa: CASTRRGAQETQYF
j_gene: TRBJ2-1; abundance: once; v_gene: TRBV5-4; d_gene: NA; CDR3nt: TGTGCCAGCAGCGGGCGACAGAGCAATGAGCAGTTCTTC; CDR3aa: CASSGRQSNEQFF
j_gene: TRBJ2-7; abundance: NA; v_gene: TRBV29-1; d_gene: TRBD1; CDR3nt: TGCAGCGTGAGGACAGGAGGAAACTACGAGCAGTACTTC; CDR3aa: CSVRTGGNYEQYF
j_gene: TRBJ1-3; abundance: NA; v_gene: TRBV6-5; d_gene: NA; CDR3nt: TGTGCCAGCAGTTACCTGGACTCTGGAAACACCATATATTTT; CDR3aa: CASSYLDSGNTIYF
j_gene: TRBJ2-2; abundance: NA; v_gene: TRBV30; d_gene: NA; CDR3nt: TGTGCCTGGAACACCGGACAGCTACCGGACGGGAGCGGGGAGCTGTTTTTT; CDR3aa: CAWNTGQLPDGSGELFF
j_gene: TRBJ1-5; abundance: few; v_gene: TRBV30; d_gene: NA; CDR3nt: TGTGCCTGGAGCTTTGGTCGTGGTCAGCCCCAGCATTTT; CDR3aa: CAWSFGRGQPQHF
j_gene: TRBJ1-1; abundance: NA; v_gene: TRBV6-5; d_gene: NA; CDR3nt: TGTGCCAGCAGTTACTCGTGGAAAGGAACTGAAGCTTTCTTT; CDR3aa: CASSYSWKGTEAFF
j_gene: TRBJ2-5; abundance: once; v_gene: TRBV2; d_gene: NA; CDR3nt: TGTGCCAGCAGTGAGACTTTGGGGGTCGAGACCCAGTACTTC; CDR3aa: CASSETLGVETQYF
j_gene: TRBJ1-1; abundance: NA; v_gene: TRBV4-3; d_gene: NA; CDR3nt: TGCGCCAGCAGCCGAGGAAGCTGGAACACTGAAGCTTTCTTT; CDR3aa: CASSRGSWNTEAFF
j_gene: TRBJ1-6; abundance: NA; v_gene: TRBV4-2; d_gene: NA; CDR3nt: TGTGCCAGCAGCCAAGAAGCAGCAGGGCGGGATTCACCCCTCCACTTT; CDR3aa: CASSQEAAGRDSPLHF
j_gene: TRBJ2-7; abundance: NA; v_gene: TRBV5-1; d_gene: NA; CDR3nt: TGCGCCAGCAGCTTGGGGGCAGGGACCCCCTACGAGCAGTACTTC; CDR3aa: CASSLGAGTPYEQYF
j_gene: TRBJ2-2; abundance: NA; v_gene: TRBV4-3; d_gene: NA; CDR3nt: TGCGCCAGCAGCCAAGCCAGGGGGGGCACCGGGGAGCTGTTTTTT; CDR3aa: CASSQARGGTGELFF
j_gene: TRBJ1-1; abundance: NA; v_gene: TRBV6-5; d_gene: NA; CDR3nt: TGTGCCAGCAGTAGGGAGGTGAACACTGAAGCTTTCTTT; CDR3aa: CASSREVNTEAFF
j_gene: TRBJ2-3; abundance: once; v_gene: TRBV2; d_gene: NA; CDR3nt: TGTGCCAGCAGGCGCAGCGTCACAGATACGCAGTATTTT; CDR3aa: CASRRSVTDTQYF
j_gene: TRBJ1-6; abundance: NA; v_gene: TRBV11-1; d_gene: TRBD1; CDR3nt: TGTGCCAGCAGCTTAACGGGACAGCTTAATTCACCCCTCCACTTT; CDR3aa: CASSLTGQLNSPLHF
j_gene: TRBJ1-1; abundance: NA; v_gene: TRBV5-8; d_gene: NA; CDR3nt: TGTGCCAGCAGCTTTGAAATTGGGGACACTGAAGCTTTCTTT; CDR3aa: CASSFEIGDTEAFF
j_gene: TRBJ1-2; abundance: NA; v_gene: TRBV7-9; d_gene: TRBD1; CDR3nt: TGTGCCAGCAGTTCTGGACAGGGTAACTATGGCTACACCTTC; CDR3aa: CASSSGQGNYGYTF
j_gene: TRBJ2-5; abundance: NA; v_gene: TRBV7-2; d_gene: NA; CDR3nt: TGTGCCAGCAGCTTAGAGTCTGGGAGTCAAGAGACCCAGTACTTC; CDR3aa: CASSLESGSQETQYF
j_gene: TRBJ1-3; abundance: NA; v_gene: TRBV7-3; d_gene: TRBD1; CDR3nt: TGTGCCAGCAGCAACCAAGGACAGGCCGACTCTGGAAACACCATATATTTT; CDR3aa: CASSNQGQADSGNTIYF
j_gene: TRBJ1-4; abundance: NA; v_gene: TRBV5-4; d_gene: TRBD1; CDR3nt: TGTGCCAGCAGCCGGGACAGGGAAGATGAAAAACTGTTTTTT; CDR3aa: CASSRDREDEKLFF
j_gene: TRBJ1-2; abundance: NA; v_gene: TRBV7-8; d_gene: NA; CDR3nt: TGTGCCAGCAGCTTAGTGTCAGGGAACTATGGCTACACCTTC; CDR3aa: CASSLVSGNYGYTF
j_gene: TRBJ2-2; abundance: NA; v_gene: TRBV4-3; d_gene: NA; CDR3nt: TGCGCCAGCAGCCCTAGGGGCTTGGGAGCGGGCACCGGGGAGCTGTTTTTT; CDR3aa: CASSPRGLGAGTGELFF
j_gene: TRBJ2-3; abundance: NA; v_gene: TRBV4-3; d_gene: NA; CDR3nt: TGCGCCAGCAGCCAAGATGCACTAGCAATGGATACGCAGTATTTT; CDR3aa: CASSQDALAMDTQYF
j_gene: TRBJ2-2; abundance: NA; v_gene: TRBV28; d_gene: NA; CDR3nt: TGTGCCAGCAGCTCAGGGGGGGCGAACACCGGGGAGCTGTTTTTT; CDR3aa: CASSSGGANTGELFF
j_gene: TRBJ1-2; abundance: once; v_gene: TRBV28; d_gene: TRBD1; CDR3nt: TGTGCCACCCAGGCAGGGTCAACCTCGACAGGGGGGAGTAACTATGGCTACACCTTC; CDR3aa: CATQAGSTSTGGSNYGYTF
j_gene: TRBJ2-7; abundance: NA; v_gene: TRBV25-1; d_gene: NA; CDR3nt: TGTGCCAGCAGTGTTGTGACAACAGCCGAGCAGTACTTC; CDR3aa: CASSVVTTAEQYF
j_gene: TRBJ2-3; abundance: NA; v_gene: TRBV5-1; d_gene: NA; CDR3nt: TGCGCCAGCAGCTTGACTAGTACCGCCCCAGATACGCAGTATTTT; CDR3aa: CASSLTSTAPDTQYF
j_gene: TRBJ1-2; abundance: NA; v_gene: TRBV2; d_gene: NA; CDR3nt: TGTGCCAGCAGTGAGGCAGAGGTTCCTAACTATGGCTACACCTTC; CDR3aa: CASSEAEVPNYGYTF
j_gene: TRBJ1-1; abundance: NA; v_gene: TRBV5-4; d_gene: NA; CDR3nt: TGTGCCAGCAGCTTGCCTCCAGGGGAAAACACTGAAGCTTTCTTT; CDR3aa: CASSLPPGENTEAFF
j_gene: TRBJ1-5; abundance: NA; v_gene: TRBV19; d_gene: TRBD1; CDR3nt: TGTGCCAGTAGGGGACAGGGGGTGGATCAGCCCCAGCATTTT; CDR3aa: CASRGQGVDQPQHF
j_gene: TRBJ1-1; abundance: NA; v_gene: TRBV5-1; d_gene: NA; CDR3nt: TGCGCCAGCAAAGGGGTCCCTGGGAACACTGAAGCTTTCTTT; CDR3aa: CASKGVPGNTEAFF
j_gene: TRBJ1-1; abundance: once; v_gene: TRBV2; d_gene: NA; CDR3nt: TGTGCCAGCACCCCGCGGGGAAACACTGAAGCTTTCTTT; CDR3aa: CASTPRGNTEAFF
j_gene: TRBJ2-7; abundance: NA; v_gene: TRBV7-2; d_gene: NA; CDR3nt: TGTGCCAGCAGCCTGGGGTCCGGGGCCCCCTACGAGCAGTACTTC; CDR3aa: CASSLGSGAPYEQYF
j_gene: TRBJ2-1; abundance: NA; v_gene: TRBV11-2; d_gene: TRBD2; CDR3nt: TGTGCCAGCAGCTTGAGGTGGGCCGGCGGGAGGGCCTACAATGAGCAGTTCTTC; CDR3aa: CASSLRWAGGRAYNEQFF
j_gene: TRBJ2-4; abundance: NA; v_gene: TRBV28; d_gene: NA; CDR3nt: TGTGCCAGCACGCCCCCCGGGGGCCCAAACATTCAGTACTTC; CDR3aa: CASTPPGGPNIQYF
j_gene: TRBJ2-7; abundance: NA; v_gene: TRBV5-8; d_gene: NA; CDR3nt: TGTGCCAGCAGCTTGAGAGGGGGAGTTCACTACGAGCAGTACTTC; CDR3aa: CASSLRGGVHYEQYF
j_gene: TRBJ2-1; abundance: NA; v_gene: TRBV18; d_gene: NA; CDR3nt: TGTGCCAGCTCACCAACGGCGGGAAAGAGTGAGCAGTTCTTC; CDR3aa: CASSPTAGKSEQFF
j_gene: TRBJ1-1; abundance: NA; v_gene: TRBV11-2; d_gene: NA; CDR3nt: TGTGCCAGCAGCTTAGCGGGGGGATATTCTGAAGCTTTCTTT; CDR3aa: CASSLAGGYSEAFF
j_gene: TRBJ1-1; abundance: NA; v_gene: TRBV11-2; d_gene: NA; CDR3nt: TGTGCCAGCAGCTTAGCGGAGATCACAGCTTTCTTT; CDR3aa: CASSLAEITAFF